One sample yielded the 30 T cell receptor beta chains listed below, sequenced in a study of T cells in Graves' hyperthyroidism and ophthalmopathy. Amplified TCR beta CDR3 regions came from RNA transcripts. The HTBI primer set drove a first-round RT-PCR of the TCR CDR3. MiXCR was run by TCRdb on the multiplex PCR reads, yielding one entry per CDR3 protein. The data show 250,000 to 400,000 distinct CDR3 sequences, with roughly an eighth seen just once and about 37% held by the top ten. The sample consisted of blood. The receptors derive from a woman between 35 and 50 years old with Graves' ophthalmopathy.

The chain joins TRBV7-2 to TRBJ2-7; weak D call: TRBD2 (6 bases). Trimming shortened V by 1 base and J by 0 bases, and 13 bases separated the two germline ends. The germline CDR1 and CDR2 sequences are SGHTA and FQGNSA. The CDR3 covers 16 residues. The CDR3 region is CASSLVGGTSSYEQYF. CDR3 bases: TGTGCCAGCAGCTTAGTGGGCGGGACCAGCTCCTACGAGCAGTACTTC. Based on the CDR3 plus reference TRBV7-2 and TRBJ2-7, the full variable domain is GAGVSQSPSNKVTEKGKDVELRCDPISGHTALYWYRQSLGQGLEFLIYFQGNSAPDKSGLPSDRFSAERTGGSVSTLTIQRTQQEDSAVYLCASSLVGGTSSYEQYFGPGTRLTVT.

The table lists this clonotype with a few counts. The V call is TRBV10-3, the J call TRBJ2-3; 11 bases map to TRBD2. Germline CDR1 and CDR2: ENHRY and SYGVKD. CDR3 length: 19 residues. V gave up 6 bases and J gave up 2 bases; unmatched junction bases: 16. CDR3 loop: CAISPGLADTKSPTDTQYF. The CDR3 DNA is TGTGCCATCAGCCCGGGACTAGCGGATACGAAATCCCCCACAGATACGCAGTATTTT.

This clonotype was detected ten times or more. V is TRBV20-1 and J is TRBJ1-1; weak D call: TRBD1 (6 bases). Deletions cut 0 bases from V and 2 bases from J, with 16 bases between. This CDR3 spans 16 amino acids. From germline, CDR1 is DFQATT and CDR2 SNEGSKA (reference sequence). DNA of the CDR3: TGCAGTGCTAGAGATTGGGGGGGCGTTGGAAACACTGAAGCTTTCTTT. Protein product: CSARDWGGVGNTEAFF.

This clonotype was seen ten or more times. CDR3 in DNA: TGTGCCAGCAGCTCCCGGGACAGCAGCACAGATACGCAGTATTTT. It specifies CASSSRDSSTDTQYF. The chain links TRBV7-2 to TRBJ2-3; 7 bases are a match to TRBD1. The CDR3 extends over 15 amino acids. The V gene end was trimmed by 4 bases and the J gene end by 0 bases; junction bases not matched to a gene: 4. CDR1 SGHTA and CDR2 FQGNSA come from the germline V gene.

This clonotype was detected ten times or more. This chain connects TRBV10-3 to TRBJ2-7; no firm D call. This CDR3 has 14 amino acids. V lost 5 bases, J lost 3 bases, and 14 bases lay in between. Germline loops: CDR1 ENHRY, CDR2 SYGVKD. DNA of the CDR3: TGTGCCATCAGTTCAAGTATGGGTAACTACGAGCAGTACTTC. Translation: CAISSSMGNYEQYF.

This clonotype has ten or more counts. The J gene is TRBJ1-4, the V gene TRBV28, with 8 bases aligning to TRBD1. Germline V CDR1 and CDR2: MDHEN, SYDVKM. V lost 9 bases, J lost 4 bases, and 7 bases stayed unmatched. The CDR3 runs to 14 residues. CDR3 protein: CASKDRVVNEKLFF. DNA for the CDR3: TGTGCCAGTAAGGACAGGGTGGTTAATGAAAAACTGTTTTTT.

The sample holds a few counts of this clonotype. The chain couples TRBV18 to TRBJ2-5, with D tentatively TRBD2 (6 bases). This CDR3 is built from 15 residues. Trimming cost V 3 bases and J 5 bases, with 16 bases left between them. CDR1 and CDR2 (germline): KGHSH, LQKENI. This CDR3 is CASSPSGSSLETQYF. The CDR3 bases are TGTGCCAGCTCACCCAGCGGGTCTTCCCTTGAGACCCAGTACTTC.

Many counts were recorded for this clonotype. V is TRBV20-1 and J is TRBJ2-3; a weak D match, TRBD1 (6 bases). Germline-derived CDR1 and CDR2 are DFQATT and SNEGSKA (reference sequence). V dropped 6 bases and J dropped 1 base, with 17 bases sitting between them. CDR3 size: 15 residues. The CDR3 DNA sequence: TGCAGTGCGCCGGACCGGGACACAGGCACAGATACGCAGTATTTT. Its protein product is CSAPDRDTGTDTQYF.

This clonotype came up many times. CDR3 residues: CASSLGDGGNQPQHF. In DNA form, the CDR3 reads TGTGCCAGCAGTCTGGGGGACGGAGGCAATCAGCCCCAGCATTTT. The rearrangement uses TRBV6-1 and TRBJ1-5; D is perhaps TRBD1 (5 bases). With 5 bases removed from V and 2 bases from J, the gap between germline ends came to 13 bases. The CDR3 totals 15 residues. Germline V lookup: CDR1 MNHNS, CDR2 SASEGT.

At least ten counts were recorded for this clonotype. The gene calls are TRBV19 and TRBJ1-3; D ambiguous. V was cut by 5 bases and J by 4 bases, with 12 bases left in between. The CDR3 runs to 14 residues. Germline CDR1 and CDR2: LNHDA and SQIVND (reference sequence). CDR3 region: CASSLQTRGNTIYF. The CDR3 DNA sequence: TGTGCCAGTAGTCTCCAGACGAGAGGAAACACCATATATTTT. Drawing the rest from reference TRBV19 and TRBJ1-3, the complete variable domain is DGGITQSPKYLFRKEGQNVTLSCEQNLNHDAMYWYRQDPGQGLRLIYYSQIVNDFQKGDIAEGYSVSREKKESFPLTVTSAQKNPTAFYLCASSLQTRGNTIYFGEGSWLTVV.

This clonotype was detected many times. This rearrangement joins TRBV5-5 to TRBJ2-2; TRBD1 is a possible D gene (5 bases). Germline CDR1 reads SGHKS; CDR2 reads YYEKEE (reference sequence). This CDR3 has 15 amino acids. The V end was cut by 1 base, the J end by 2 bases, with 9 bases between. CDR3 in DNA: TGTGCCAGCAGCTTGACAGGCTACAACACCGGGGAGCTGTTTTTT. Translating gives CASSLTGYNTGELFF.

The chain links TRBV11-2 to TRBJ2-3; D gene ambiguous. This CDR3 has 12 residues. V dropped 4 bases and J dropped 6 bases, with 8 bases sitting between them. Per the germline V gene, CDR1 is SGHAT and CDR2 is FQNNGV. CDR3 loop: CASSSTEDTQYF. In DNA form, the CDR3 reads TGTGCCAGCAGCTCCACCGAGGATACGCAGTATTTT.

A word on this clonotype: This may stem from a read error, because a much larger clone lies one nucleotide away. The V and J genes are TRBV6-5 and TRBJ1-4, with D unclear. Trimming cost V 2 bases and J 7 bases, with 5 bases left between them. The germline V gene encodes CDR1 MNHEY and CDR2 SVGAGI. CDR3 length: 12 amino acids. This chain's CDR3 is CASSYKSEKLFF. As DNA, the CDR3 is TGTGCCAGCAGTTACAAGAGTGAAAAACTGTTTTTT.

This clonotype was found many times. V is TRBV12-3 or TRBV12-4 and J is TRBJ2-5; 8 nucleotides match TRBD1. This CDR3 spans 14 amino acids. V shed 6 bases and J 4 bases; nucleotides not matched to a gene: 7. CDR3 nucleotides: TGTGCCAGCAGGCAGGGGGCAAAGACAGAGACCCAGTACTTC. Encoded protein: CASRQGAKTETQYF.

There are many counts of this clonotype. The CDR3 DNA is TGTGCCAGCAAAGGCCGGCCAGGGTCTGTCACCGGGGAGCTGTTTTTT. This translates into CASKGRPGSVTGELFF. The chain carries TRBV2 and TRBJ2-2; a possible D gene is TRBD1 (5 bases). The germline V gene has CDR1 SNHLY and CDR2 FYNNEI. The ends were cut back, 7 bases at V and 4 bases at J, with 19 bases in the middle. CDR3 size: 16 residues.

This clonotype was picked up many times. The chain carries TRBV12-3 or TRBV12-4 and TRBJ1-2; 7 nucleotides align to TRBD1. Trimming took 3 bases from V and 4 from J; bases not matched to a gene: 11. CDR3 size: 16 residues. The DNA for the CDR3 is TGTGCCAGCAGTTTGGATCTTAGGGGGCTTACCTATGGCTACACCTTC. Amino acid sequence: CASSLDLRGLTYGYTF.

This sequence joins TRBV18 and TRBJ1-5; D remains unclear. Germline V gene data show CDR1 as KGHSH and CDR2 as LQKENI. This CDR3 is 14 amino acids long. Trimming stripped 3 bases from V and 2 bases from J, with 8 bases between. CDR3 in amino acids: CASSPVSGNQPQHF. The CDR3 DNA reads TGTGCCAGCTCACCTGTTAGCGGCAATCAGCCCCAGCATTTT. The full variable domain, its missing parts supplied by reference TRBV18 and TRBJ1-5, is NAGVMQNPRHLVRRRGQEARLRCSPMKGHSHVYWYRQLPEEGLKFMVYLQKENIIDESGMPKERFSAEFPKEGPSILRIQQVVRGDSAAYFCASSPVSGNQPQHFGDGTRLSIL.

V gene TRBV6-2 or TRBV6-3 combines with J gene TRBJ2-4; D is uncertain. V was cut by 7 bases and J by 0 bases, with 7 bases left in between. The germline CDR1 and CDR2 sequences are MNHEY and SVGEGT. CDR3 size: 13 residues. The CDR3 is CASKVLAKNIQYF. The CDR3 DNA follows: TGTGCCAGCAAGGTGTTAGCCAAAAACATTCAGTACTTC.

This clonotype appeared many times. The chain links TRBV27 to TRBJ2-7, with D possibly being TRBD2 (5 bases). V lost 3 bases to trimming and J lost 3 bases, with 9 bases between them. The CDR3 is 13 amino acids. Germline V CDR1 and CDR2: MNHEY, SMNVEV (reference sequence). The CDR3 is CASSFGLIYEQYF. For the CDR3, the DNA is TGTGCCAGCAGTTTTGGACTGATCTACGAGCAGTACTTC.

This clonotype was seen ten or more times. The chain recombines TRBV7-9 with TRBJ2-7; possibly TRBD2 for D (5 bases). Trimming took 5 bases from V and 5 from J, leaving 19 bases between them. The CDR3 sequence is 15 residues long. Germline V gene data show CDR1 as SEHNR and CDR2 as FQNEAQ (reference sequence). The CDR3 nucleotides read TGTGCCAGCAGCCTGTCCCGGGGTAAGATCCACGAGCAGTACTTC. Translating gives CASSLSRGKIHEQYF.

The CDR3 protein is CASSAIRGGTEAFF. The CDR3 DNA is TGTGCCAGCAGCGCCATCAGGGGCGGGACTGAAGCTTTCTTT. The V and J genes are TRBV9 and TRBJ1-1; D might be TRBD1 (6 bases). V was pared by 3 bases and J by 5 bases, with 14 bases between. The CDR3 extends over 14 amino acids. Germline assignment: CDR1 SGDLS and CDR2 YYNGEE.

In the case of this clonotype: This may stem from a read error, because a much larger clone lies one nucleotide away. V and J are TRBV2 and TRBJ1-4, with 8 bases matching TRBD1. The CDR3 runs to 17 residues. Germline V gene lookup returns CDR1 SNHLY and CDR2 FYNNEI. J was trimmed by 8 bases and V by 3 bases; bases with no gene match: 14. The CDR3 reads CASSDDPSGGATEKLFF. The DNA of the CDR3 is TGTGCCAGCAGTGACGACCCCTCAGGGGGCGCAACGGAAAAACTGTTTTTT.

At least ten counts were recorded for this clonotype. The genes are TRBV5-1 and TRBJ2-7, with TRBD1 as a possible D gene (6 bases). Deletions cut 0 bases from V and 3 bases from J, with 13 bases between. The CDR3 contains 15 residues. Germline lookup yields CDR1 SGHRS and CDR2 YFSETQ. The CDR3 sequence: CASSLVAGDNYEQYF. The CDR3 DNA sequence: TGCGCCAGCAGCTTGGTGGCAGGGGATAACTACGAGCAGTACTTC. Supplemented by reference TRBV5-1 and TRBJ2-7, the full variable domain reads KAGVTQTPRYLIKTRGQQVTLSCSPISGHRSVSWYQQTPGQGLQFLFEYFSETQRNKGNFPGRFSGRQFSNSRSEMNVSTLELGDSALYLCASSLVAGDNYEQYFGPGTRLTVT.

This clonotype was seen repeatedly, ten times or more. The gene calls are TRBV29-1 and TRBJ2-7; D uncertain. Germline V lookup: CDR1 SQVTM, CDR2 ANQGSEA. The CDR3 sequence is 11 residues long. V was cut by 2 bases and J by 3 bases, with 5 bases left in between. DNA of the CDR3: TGCAGCGTTGAACTCCTCTACGAGCAGTACTTC. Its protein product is CSVELLYEQYF.

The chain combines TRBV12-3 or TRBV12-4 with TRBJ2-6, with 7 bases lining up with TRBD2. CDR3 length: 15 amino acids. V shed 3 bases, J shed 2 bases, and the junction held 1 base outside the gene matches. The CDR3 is CASSLGGTGANVLTF. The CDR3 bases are TGTGCCAGCAGTTTGGGGGGGACTGGGGCCAACGTCCTGACTTTC.

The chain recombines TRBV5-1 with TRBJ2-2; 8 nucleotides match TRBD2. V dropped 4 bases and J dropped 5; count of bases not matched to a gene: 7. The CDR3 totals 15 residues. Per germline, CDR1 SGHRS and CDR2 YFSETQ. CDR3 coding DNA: TGCGCCAGCAGCAAGGGACTAGGGGGAACCGGGGAGCTGTTTTTT. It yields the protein CASSKGLGGTGELFF.

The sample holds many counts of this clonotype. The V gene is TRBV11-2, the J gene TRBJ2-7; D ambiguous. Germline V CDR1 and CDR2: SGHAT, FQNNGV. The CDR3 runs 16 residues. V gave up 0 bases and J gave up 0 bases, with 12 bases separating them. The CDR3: CASSLERSQRSYEQYF. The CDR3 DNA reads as TGTGCCAGCAGCTTAGAGAGGTCGCAGCGCTCCTACGAGCAGTACTTC.

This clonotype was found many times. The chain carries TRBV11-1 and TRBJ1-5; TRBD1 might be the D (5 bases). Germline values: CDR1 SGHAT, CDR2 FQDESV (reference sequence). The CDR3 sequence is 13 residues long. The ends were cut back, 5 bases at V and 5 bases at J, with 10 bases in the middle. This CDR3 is CASSARRDQPQHF. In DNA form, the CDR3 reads TGTGCCAGCAGCGCCCGCAGGGATCAGCCCCAGCATTTT.

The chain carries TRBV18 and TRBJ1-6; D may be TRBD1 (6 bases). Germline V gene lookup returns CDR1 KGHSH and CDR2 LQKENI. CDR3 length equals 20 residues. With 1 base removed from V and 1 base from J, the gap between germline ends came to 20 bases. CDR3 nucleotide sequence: TGTGCCAGCTCACCACTCACCAATCCACAGGGCAAGTCCTATAATTCACCCCTCCACTTT. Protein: CASSPLTNPQGKSYNSPLHF. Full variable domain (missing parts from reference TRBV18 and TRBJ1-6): NAGVMQNPRHLVRRRGQEARLRCSPMKGHSHVYWYRQLPEEGLKFMVYLQKENIIDESGMPKERFSAEFPKEGPSILRIQQVVRGDSAAYFCASSPLTNPQGKSYNSPLHFGNGTRLTVT.

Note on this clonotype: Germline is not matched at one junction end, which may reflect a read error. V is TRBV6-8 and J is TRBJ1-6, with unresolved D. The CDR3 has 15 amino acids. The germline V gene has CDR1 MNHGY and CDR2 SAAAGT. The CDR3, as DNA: TGTGCCGGCAGTCTCACGGAGAAAAAGGGTTCACCCCTCCACTTT. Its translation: CAGSLTEKKGSPLHF.